This T cell receptor (beta chain) derives from a study of technical replicates of blood from several donors. V was pared by 9 bases and J by 7 bases, with 15 bases between. This CDR3 is 13 amino acids long. Germline V gives CDR1 SNHLY, CDR2 FYNNEI. The table came from immunoSEQ multiplex PCR; TCRdb's copy has only in-frame clones and leaves some out. The profile covers 80,000 to 95,000 clones, with about 97% appearing a single time and around 0.31% taken by the ten largest. The chain combines TRBV2 with TRBJ2-2, with D perhaps TRBD1 (5 bases). The sample comprised T cells isolated from PBMCs. The origin of this receptor is a human donor in good health. CDR3 bases: TGTGCCAGTAGGGTGGGGCTCAACGGGGAGCTGTTTTTT. Translating it yields CASRVGLNGELFF.